What follows are 18 T cell receptor beta chains derived from one specimen sequenced in a study of shared clonotypes between healthy human individuals. Sequencing used immunoSEQ multiplex PCR; TCRdb keeps in-frame clones, though not all of them. Of approximately 2.5 million clones listed, roughly 92% are singletons. The sequenced sample was naive CD4+ T cells sorted from blood. Subset indicated: CD45RA+ positively selected. The receptors stem from a man between 18 and 29 years old in good health.

CDR3 in amino acids: CASSSGSPGLAPASTDTQYF. In DNA form, the CDR3 reads TGTGCCAGCAGTTCGGGCTCACCGGGACTAGCGCCTGCTAGCACAGATACGCAGTATTTT. The chain recombines TRBV7-8 with TRBJ2-3, with 10 bases that match TRBD2. Germline V gene data show CDR1 as SGHVS and CDR2 as FQNEAQ. The CDR3 contains 20 residues. The J segment lost 0 bases and the V segment lost 6 bases, leaving 18 bases of the junction unmatched. Supplemented by reference TRBV7-8 and TRBJ2-3, the full variable domain reads GAGVSQSPRYKVAKRGQDVALRCDPISGHVSLFWYQQALGQGPEFLTYFQNEAQLDKSGLPSDRFFAERPEGSVSTLKIQRTQQEDSAVYLCASSSGSPGLAPASTDTQYFGPGTRLTVL.

The chain recombines TRBV11-2 with TRBJ2-7; D is unclear. Germline-derived CDR1 and CDR2 are SGHAT and FQNNGV. The CDR3 consists of 15 residues. V lost 4 bases, J lost 1 base, and 14 bases lay in between. The CDR3 sequence is CASSSVIQVSYEQYF. The CDR3 nucleotides read TGTGCCAGCAGCTCCGTAATCCAGGTTTCCTACGAGCAGTACTTC.

The gene calls are TRBV5-6 and TRBJ2-5; 15 bases map to TRBD2. Germline lookup yields CDR1 SGHDT and CDR2 YYEEEE. The CDR3 has 16 amino acids. J lost 7 bases, V lost 4 bases, and 8 bases had no gene match. The DNA of the CDR3 is TGTGCCAGCAGCCCCGGACTAGCGGGAGGGTCGGGGACCCAGTACTTC. Protein: CASSPGLAGGSGTQYF. Drawing the rest from reference TRBV5-6 and TRBJ2-5, the complete variable domain is DAGVTQSPTHLIKTRGQQVTLRCSPKSGHDTVSWYQQALGQGPQFIFQYYEEEERQRGNFPDRFSGHQFPNYSSELNVNALLLGDSALYLCASSPGLAGGSGTQYFGPGTRLLVL.

The chain couples TRBV5-4 to TRBJ1-4; no clear D. The length of the CDR3 is 16 residues. CDR1 is SGHNT and CDR2 is YYREEE in the germline V gene (reference sequence). The germline V and J ends were trimmed by 0 bases and 5 bases, with 14 bases remaining between them. CDR3 residues: CASSLGGGLQNEKLFF. DNA for the CDR3: TGTGCCAGCAGCTTGGGGGGAGGGCTTCAGAATGAAAAACTGTTTTTT.

J is TRBJ1-4 and V is TRBV10-3, with 9 bases lining up with TRBD1. CDR1 is ENHRY, CDR2 SYGVKD, per germline. The CDR3 runs 13 residues. V was pared by 10 bases and J by 4 bases, with 4 bases of the junction left unmatched. In DNA form, the CDR3 reads TGTGCCACCAGGACAGGGGTTAATGAAAAACTGTTTTTT. As protein: CATRTGVNEKLFF.

V and J are TRBV18 and TRBJ1-6, with D unresolved. In germline, CDR1 is KGHSH, CDR2 LQKENI. Trimming took off 0 bases at V and 6 bases at J, with 6 bases between the two ends. This CDR3 has 14 residues. CDR3 region: CASSPPRGNSPLHF. The CDR3 DNA is TGTGCCAGCTCACCACCACGGGGTAATTCACCCCTCCACTTT.

CDR3 amino acids: CASKPGQQRVYQETQYF. CDR3 coding DNA: TGCGCCAGCAAGCCCGGACAACAACGGGTGTACCAAGAGACCCAGTACTTC. The V gene is TRBV5-1, the J gene TRBJ2-5; perhaps TRBD1 as D (5 bases). CDR3 size: 17 residues. From germline, CDR1 is SGHRS and CDR2 YFSETQ. The V end was cut by 6 bases, the J end by 0 bases, with 21 bases between.

J is TRBJ2-3 and V is TRBV2; D perhaps matches TRBD1 (6 bases). The CDR3 runs to 15 residues. V lost 3 bases to trimming and J lost 0 bases, with 10 bases between them. Germline V gene sequence: CDR1 SNHLY, CDR2 FYNNEI. The CDR3 bases are TGTGCCAGCAGTGAGGTACAGGGAAGCACAGATACGCAGTATTTT. It is translated as CASSEVQGSTDTQYF. Using reference TRBV2 and TRBJ2-3 for the parts outside the CDR3, the full variable domain is EPEVTQTPSHQVTQMGQEVILRCVPISNHLYFYWYRQILGQKVEFLVSFYNNEISEKSEIFDDQFSVERPDGSNFTLKIRSTKLEDSAMYFCASSEVQGSTDTQYFGPGTRLTVL.

The rearrangement uses TRBV19 and TRBJ1-5; unclear D gene. Trimming removed 4 bases from V and 0 bases from J, with 10 bases in between. The germline V gene has CDR1 LNHDA and CDR2 SQIVND (reference sequence). The CDR3 contains 15 residues. The CDR3 coding sequence is TGTGCCAGTAGTACCCTCGCTCCTAGCAATCAGCCCCAGCATTTT. Protein sequence: CASSTLAPSNQPQHF.

Worth noting for this clone: Distinct nucleotide sequences in the sample also encode this CDR3. This chain connects TRBV5-1 to TRBJ2-7, with TRBD1 identical over 7 bases. The germline gives CDR1 SGHRS, CDR2 YFSETQ. This CDR3 has 13 residues. J was trimmed by 6 bases and V by 0 bases; bases with no gene match: 3. The CDR3 DNA sequence: TGCGCCAGCAGCTTGGAGGGGGCGGGCGAGCAGTACTTC. Translating gives CASSLEGAGEQYF.

The CDR3 here is CASSYLGTGDVQTQYF. CDR3 coding DNA: TGTGCCAGCAGTTACCTCGGCACAGGAGATGTGCAGACCCAGTACTTC. V usage is TRBV6-6 and J usage is TRBJ2-5; weak D call: TRBD1 (5 bases). Germline lookup yields CDR1 MNHNY and CDR2 SVGAGI (reference sequence). This CDR3 is 16 amino acids long. V was cut by 2 bases and J by 6 bases, with 19 bases left in between.

This chain uses TRBV5-4 with TRBJ2-3; D is unclear. The V gene's germline CDR1 is SGHNT and CDR2 YYREEE (reference sequence). Deletions cut 4 bases from V and 0 bases from J, with 9 bases between. The CDR3 covers 14 residues. The CDR3 is CASSPQTSTDTQYF. The CDR3 coding sequence is TGTGCCAGCAGCCCTCAAACTAGCACAGATACGCAGTATTTT. The entire variable domain, with the rest obtained from reference TRBV5-4 and TRBJ2-3, is as follows: ETGVTQSPTHLIKTRGQQVTLRCSSQSGHNTVSWYQQALGQGPQFIFQYYREEENGRGNFPPRFSGLQFPNYSSELNVNALELDDSALYLCASSPQTSTDTQYFGPGTRLTVL.

The CDR3 protein is CASSFDRGRYGYTF. CDR3 nucleotides: TGTGCCAGCAGTTTTGACAGGGGGAGATATGGCTACACCTTC. V and J are TRBV2 and TRBJ1-2; 9 nucleotides agree with TRBD1. Germline V gene sequence: CDR1 SNHLY, CDR2 FYNNEI. V was clipped by 5 bases and J by 5 bases; unmatched bases: 6. The CDR3 is 14 residues long.

A note on this clone: Other nucleotide sequences in the sample specify the same CDR3. The rearrangement joins TRBV14 to TRBJ1-6; D not certain. Between the trimmed V and J ends, which lost 1 base and 8 bases, there was a span of 6 bases. CDR1 and CDR2 from the germline V gene are SGHDN and FVKESK. The CDR3 has 13 residues. The CDR3 DNA follows: TGTGCCAGCAGCCAAGTTAGAGATTCACCCCTCCACTTT. This sequence encodes CASSQVRDSPLHF.

V gene TRBV10-3 combines with J gene TRBJ1-4, with TRBD1 matching over 9 bases. The germline V gene has CDR1 ENHRY and CDR2 SYGVKD. The CDR3 loop spans 16 amino acids. The trim removed 3 bases at V and 7 bases at J, leaving 9 bases unmatched. The chain's CDR3 is CAISEQGAESGEKLFF. The CDR3 nucleotides read TGTGCCATCAGTGAACAGGGGGCGGAATCGGGTGAAAAACTGTTTTTT.

CDR3 sequence: CASAGSGPDTQYF. The CDR3 coding sequence is TGTGCCAGCGCGGGTAGCGGCCCAGATACGCAGTATTTT. The rearrangement uses TRBV6-1 and TRBJ2-3, with D perhaps matching TRBD2 (6 bases). The CDR3 sequence is 13 residues long. The germline V and J ends were trimmed by 8 bases and 4 bases, with 13 bases remaining between them. In germline, CDR1 is MNHNS, CDR2 SASEGT.

This clone appeared a single time. The chain has TRBV7-2 and TRBJ2-2; no firm D call. The CDR3 length is 15 residues. V was clipped by 5 bases and J by 5 bases, with 15 bases between them. CDR1 is SGHTA, CDR2 FQGNSA, per germline. CDR3 in amino acids: CASSLEPTRTGELFF. The CDR3 DNA is TGTGCCAGCAGCCTGGAACCGACGAGGACCGGGGAGCTGTTTTTT.

This clone was recorded only once. The rearrangement uses TRBV2 and TRBJ1-5, with D maybe TRBD1 (6 bases). V was cut by 10 bases and J by 0 bases, with 13 bases left in between. CDR1 and CDR2 (germline): SNHLY, FYNNEI. The CDR3 has 14 amino acids. In DNA, the CDR3 is TGTGCCACAGGGACACTAACTAGCAATCAGCCCCAGCATTTT. It encodes CATGTLTSNQPQHF.